The entry below describes one T cell receptor beta chain. Its target is unknown. TCRdb passed the PCR reads through MiXCR, listing each CDR3 protein once. The sample lists tens of thousands of distinct CDR3 sequences, about 18% seen once, with more than 6% in the top ten. This entry comes from a study of molecular identifiers for immune sequencing clone quantification. Study conclusions and caveats: Spiked TCR RNA from one Jurkat cell reportedly showed up when mixed among 850,000 to 1,000,000 naive cells.

Sequenced: naive CD8+ T cells from blood, with Jurkat cell RNA spiked in. Subset specified: FACS-sorted CD8+CD4-CCR7+CD45RA+ naive T cells. This clonotype was obtained from a human donor in good health. Some libraries in this study had Jurkat cell RNA spiked in.

CDR3 sequence reads: CATSSSGRWGTGELFF. In DNA, the CDR3 is TGTGCCACCAGCAGTAGCGGGAGATGGGGCACCGGGGAGCTGTTTTTT. V is TRBV15 and J is TRBJ2-2; 9 positions match TRBD2. CDR3 size: 16 residues. Germline V gives CDR1 LNHNV, CDR2 YYDKDF (reference sequence). Trimming cost V 3 bases and J 4 bases; bases outside gene matches: 6.